Shown below are 28 T cell receptor beta chains from a single sample sequenced in a study of blood T cell repertoires in COVID-19. Libraries were prepared by immunoSEQ multiplex PCR; TCRdb keeps only in-frame clonotypes and omits some of them. The sample has about 440,000 clones; 90% are singletons. The specimen was PBMCs or T cells enriched from blood (not recorded which). The receptor source for this set is a man aged 18 to 30 who had recovered from COVID-19.

The chain has TRBV5-4 and TRBJ1-2, with D possibly TRBD1 on 6 matching bases. The CDR3 loop spans 13 amino acids. CDR1 is SGHNT, CDR2 YYREEE, per germline (reference sequence). The V and J ends lost 0 bases and 6 bases respectively, with 9 bases between them. The CDR3 DNA is TGTGCCAGCAGCTTGGAGGGGGTTGATGGCTACACCTTC. The encoded protein is CASSLEGVDGYTF.

This chain links TRBV12-3 or TRBV12-4 with TRBJ2-2; D is undetermined. The CDR3 has 12 residues. Deletions cut 6 bases from V and 1 base from J, with 3 bases between. CDR3 amino acids: CASRLNTGELFF. Written as DNA, the CDR3 is TGTGCCAGCAGACTGAACACCGGGGAGCTGTTTTTT.

Here the CDR3 DNA reads TGTGCCAGCAGTTTATTTTCAGGGAGGTACCAAGAGACCCAGTACTTC. It codes for CASSLFSGRYQETQYF. The V and J genes are TRBV28 and TRBJ2-5, with D possibly matching TRBD2 (6 bases). CDR3 length equals 16 residues. Germline V lookup: CDR1 MDHEN, CDR2 SYDVKM. The ends were cut back, 1 base at V and 0 bases at J, with 12 bases in the middle.

The DNA of the CDR3 is TGCGCCAGCAGCTTGAATCGTCGGGGGTTCGGGGAGACCCAGTACTTC. This gives the protein CASSLNRRGFGETQYF. The V gene is TRBV5-1, the J gene TRBJ2-5; D possibly corresponds to TRBD2 (6 bases). V was clipped by 1 base and J by 5 bases, with 18 bases between them. The CDR3 sequence is 16 residues long. Per germline, CDR1 SGHRS and CDR2 YFSETQ.

The rearrangement joins TRBV5-1 to TRBJ2-2; D ambiguous. This CDR3 is built from 12 residues. V lost 5 bases and J 6 bases, leaving 8 bases between the germline ends. Per germline, CDR1 SGHRS and CDR2 YFSETQ. For the CDR3, the DNA is TGCGCCAGCAGGCGACACGCCGGGGAGCTGTTTTTT. Translating it yields CASRRHAGELFF. The full variable domain, in which reference TRBV5-1 and TRBJ2-2 provide the parts outside the CDR3, is KAGVTQTPRYLIKTRGQQVTLSCSPISGHRSVSWYQQTPGQGLQFLFEYFSETQRNKGNFPGRFSGRQFSNSRSEMNVSTLELGDSALYLCASRRHAGELFFGEGSRLTVL.

The V call is TRBV5-4, the J call TRBJ1-1; 8 bases are a match to TRBD1. The CDR3 covers 14 residues. With 4 bases clipped from V and 4 bases from J, the junction kept 6 bases outside the gene matches. From germline, CDR1 is SGHNT and CDR2 YYREEE (reference sequence). The CDR3 loop is CASSSGDRGTEAFF. For the CDR3, the DNA is TGTGCCAGCAGCAGTGGTGACAGGGGCACTGAAGCTTTCTTT.

The chain has TRBV10-1 and TRBJ1-1; weak D call: TRBD1 (6 bases). The CDR3 totals 13 residues. Trimming removed 6 bases at V and 8 bases at J, with 16 bases between. Germline CDR1 is WNHNN and CDR2 is SYGVQD (reference sequence). CDR3 protein: CASRRGGSLEAFF. CDR3 nucleotide sequence: TGCGCCAGCAGGAGGGGGGGGTCACTCGAAGCTTTCTTT.

V and J are TRBV29-1 and TRBJ2-4; 7 bases are shared with TRBD2. The trim removed 3 bases at V and 7 bases at J, leaving 12 bases unmatched. Per the germline V gene, CDR1 is SQVTM and CDR2 is ANQGSEA. The CDR3 runs to 15 residues. The CDR3 region is CSVEGAGVGGNIQYF. CDR3 sequence (DNA): TGCAGCGTTGAGGGCGCGGGAGTTGGGGGGAACATTCAGTACTTC.

In its sample, this clone was seen once. The chain links TRBV18 to TRBJ1-5, with a tentative D call TRBD1 (6 bases). The CDR3 is 16 residues long. The V end was cut by 3 bases, the J end by 0 bases, with 12 bases between. CDR1 is KGHSH and CDR2 is LQKENI in the germline V gene. The chain's CDR3 is CASSPAGQSSNQPQHF. CDR3 coding DNA: TGTGCCAGCTCACCCGCTGGACAGAGTAGCAATCAGCCCCAGCATTTT.

Written as DNA, the CDR3 is TGCAGCGTTCTTACAGCCGGGGATACTGAAGCTTTCTTT. This gives the protein CSVLTAGDTEAFF. The chain carries TRBV29-1 and TRBJ1-1; no reliable D call. Trimming took 5 bases from V and 5 from J, leaving 15 bases between them. The CDR3 loop spans 13 amino acids. Germline CDR1 and CDR2: SQVTM and ANQGSEA.

V and J are TRBV30 and TRBJ2-2, with D uncertain. V was pared by 0 bases and J by 5 bases, with 7 bases between. The CDR3 totals 13 residues. Germline V lookup: CDR1 GTSNPN, CDR2 SVGIG (reference sequence). CDR3 in DNA: TGTGCCTGGAGTGTTAGTCAAACCGGGGAGCTGTTTTTT. This encodes CAWSVSQTGELFF.

The chain links TRBV7-9 to TRBJ1-4, with TRBD1 matching 8 bases. This CDR3 has 15 residues. Per the germline V gene, CDR1 is SEHNR and CDR2 is FQNEAQ (reference sequence). The V gene end was trimmed by 2 bases and the J gene end by 4 bases; junction bases not matched to a gene: 3. CDR3 residues: CASSLTGQDNEKLFF. The CDR3 DNA reads as TGTGCCAGCAGCTTAACGGGACAGGATAATGAAAAACTGTTTTTT.

The J gene is TRBJ2-7, the V gene TRBV27; 10 bases are shared with TRBD2. The CDR3 is made up of 15 amino acids. Germline V CDR1 and CDR2: MNHEY, SMNVEV (reference sequence). The V and J ends lost 5 bases and 0 bases, in that order; junction bases with no gene match: 4. CDR3 region: CASSRSGRGSYEQYF. The CDR3 DNA follows: TGTGCCAGCAGTCGGAGCGGGAGGGGCTCCTACGAGCAGTACTTC.

The chain links TRBV28 to TRBJ2-7; maybe TRBD2 (5 bases). Deletions cut 3 bases from V and 3 bases from J, with 15 bases between. This CDR3 is built from 15 residues. Germline V gives CDR1 MDHEN, CDR2 SYDVKM. Written as DNA, the CDR3 is TGTGCCAGCAGTTTCTCCGGGATCTCTAGCTACGAGCAGTACTTC. Its protein product is CASSFSGISSYEQYF.

The chain combines TRBV29-1 with TRBJ1-2; unclear D gene. Trimming took 6 bases from V and 4 from J, leaving 12 bases between them. The CDR3 is 12 residues long. The V gene's germline CDR1 is SQVTM and CDR2 ANQGSEA. This chain's CDR3 is CSVVSGGYGYTF. The CDR3 DNA reads as TGCAGCGTGGTATCAGGTGGCTATGGCTACACCTTC.

The CDR3 nucleotides are TGTGCCAGCAGTTACAGTACAGGGCGGAATGGCTACACCTTC. It encodes CASSYSTGRNGYTF. The chain is built from TRBV6-5 and TRBJ1-2; D is perhaps TRBD1 (6 bases). Germline V gene lookup returns CDR1 MNHEY and CDR2 SVGAGI. V was pared by 2 bases and J by 6 bases, with 13 bases between. CDR3 length equals 14 residues.

The chain employs TRBV9 and TRBJ2-2, with 8 nucleotides matching TRBD2. Germline V gives CDR1 SGDLS, CDR2 YYNGEE. This CDR3 has 17 residues. The V gene end was trimmed by 2 bases and the J gene end by 3 bases; junction bases not matched to a gene: 9. The CDR3 DNA sequence: TGTGCCAGCAGCGTCACCCCCACTAGCGGTTACACCGGGGAGCTGTTTTTT. Residues: CASSVTPTSGYTGELFF.

The genes are TRBV11-1 and TRBJ1-1, with 9 bases fitting TRBD1. V was clipped by 5 bases and J by 2 bases; unmatched bases: 0. Germline-derived CDR1 and CDR2 are SGHAT and FQDESV (reference sequence). This CDR3 has 13 amino acids. The CDR3 reads CASSTGGNTEAFF. CDR3 nucleotide sequence: TGTGCCAGCAGCACAGGGGGCAACACTGAAGCTTTCTTT.

The gene calls are TRBV11-3 and TRBJ1-6; D may be TRBD1 (5 bases). This CDR3 is 15 amino acids long. V lost 4 bases and J lost 8, with 15 bases in between. The germline CDR1 and CDR2 sequences are SGHNT and YENEEA. CDR3 region: CASSSRDRNHSPLHF. The CDR3 DNA follows: TGTGCCAGCAGCTCGCGGGACCGGAATCATTCACCCCTCCACTTT.

This clone came up once. The V call is TRBV9, the J call TRBJ2-3, with D maybe TRBD2 (7 bases). V gave up 2 bases and J gave up 0 bases, with 19 bases separating them. Germline-derived CDR1 and CDR2 are SGDLS and YYNGEE. The CDR3 runs 18 residues. CDR3 loop: CASSVPIGGGKSTDTQYF. CDR3 nucleotides: TGTGCCAGCAGCGTCCCCATAGGGGGAGGGAAAAGCACAGATACGCAGTATTTT.

This CDR3 is CASSPTGLDSGNTIYF. In DNA, the CDR3 is TGTGCCAGCAGCCCGACAGGGTTAGACTCTGGAAACACCATATATTTT. J is TRBJ1-3 and V is TRBV9; 7 bases map to TRBD1. The CDR3 runs to 16 residues. After removal of 4 bases from V and 0 bases from J, the junction contained 7 bases not matched to a gene. Germline V gene sequence: CDR1 SGDLS, CDR2 YYNGEE.

The V call is TRBV7-3, the J call TRBJ2-3; 9 bases are a match to TRBD2. The V and J ends lost 0 bases and 1 base, in that order; junction bases with no gene match: 2. Germline V lookup: CDR1 SGHTA, CDR2 FQGTGA. The CDR3 sequence is 16 residues long. CDR3 sequence reads: CASSLTASGGTDTQYF. In DNA, the CDR3 is TGTGCCAGCAGCTTAACTGCTAGCGGGGGCACAGATACGCAGTATTTT. The full variable domain, its missing parts supplied by reference TRBV7-3 and TRBJ2-3, is GAGVSQTPSNKVTEKGKYVELRCDPISGHTALYWYRQSLGQGPEFLIYFQGTGAADDSGLPNDRFFAVRPEGSVSTLKIQRTERGDSAVYLCASSLTASGGTDTQYFGPGTRLTVL.

This chain joins TRBV2 and TRBJ1-1; D gene uncertain. This CDR3 contains 12 residues. The germline V and J ends were trimmed by 6 bases and 0 bases, with 5 bases remaining between them. Germline assignment: CDR1 SNHLY and CDR2 FYNNEI. CDR3 sequence reads: CASRRMNTEAFF. Here the CDR3 DNA reads TGTGCCAGCAGGAGGATGAACACTGAAGCTTTCTTT.

The rearrangement links TRBV5-1 to TRBJ1-5; D perhaps matches TRBD1 (6 bases). Germline V gene data show CDR1 as SGHRS and CDR2 as YFSETQ. V gave up 2 bases and J gave up 8 bases, with 14 bases separating them. This CDR3 is built from 14 residues. The CDR3 region is CASSLQGGMEPQHF. CDR3 in DNA: TGCGCCAGCAGCTTACAGGGTGGAATGGAGCCCCAGCATTTT. Combining the CDR3 with reference TRBV5-1 and TRBJ1-5 gives the whole variable domain KAGVTQTPRYLIKTRGQQVTLSCSPISGHRSVSWYQQTPGQGLQFLFEYFSETQRNKGNFPGRFSGRQFSNSRSEMNVSTLELGDSALYLCASSLQGGMEPQHFGDGTRLSIL.

The chain joins TRBV29-1 to TRBJ1-1; tentative D call: TRBD1 (5 bases). Germline values: CDR1 SQVTM, CDR2 ANQGSEA. CDR3 length: 13 residues. The V end was cut by 7 bases, the J end by 0 bases, with 12 bases between. This chain's CDR3 is CSAAGGMNTEAFF. CDR3 DNA: TGCAGCGCCGCCGGGGGAATGAACACTGAAGCTTTCTTT.

The rearrangement uses TRBV7-9 and TRBJ1-2, with 7 positions matching TRBD1. The CDR3 contains 18 residues. Germline V gives CDR1 SEHNR, CDR2 FQNEAQ (reference sequence). The V and J ends lost 0 bases and 4 bases, in that order; junction bases with no gene match: 14. CDR3 DNA sequence: TGTGCCAGCAGCTTAGCTTGGGTCGGACAGGTTAACTTCTATGGCTACACCTTC. Translated: CASSLAWVGQVNFYGYTF. Filled out from reference TRBV7-9 and TRBJ1-2, the complete variable domain reads DTGVSQNPRHKITKRGQNVTFRCDPISEHNRLYWYRQTLGQGPEFLTYFQNEAQLEKSRLLSDRFSAERPKGSFSTLEIQRTEQGDSAMYLCASSLAWVGQVNFYGYTFGSGTRLTVV.

The V call is TRBV19, the J call TRBJ1-5, with D possibly matching TRBD1 (6 bases). V lost 5 bases, J lost 2 bases, and 13 bases lay in between. CDR1 is LNHDA, CDR2 SQIVND, per germline (reference sequence). The CDR3 is 15 residues long. Here the CDR3 reads CASSLQGAGNQPQHF. The DNA for the CDR3 is TGTGCCAGTAGTTTACAGGGTGCTGGCAATCAGCCCCAGCATTTT.

V is TRBV27 and J is TRBJ1-2; the D gene is possibly TRBD1 (5 bases). The V gene's germline CDR1 is MNHEY and CDR2 SMNVEV (reference sequence). V shed 6 bases and J shed 3 bases, with 14 bases lying between them. This CDR3 has 14 residues. The DNA for the CDR3 is TGTGCCAGCAGGCGGGGGGGTGGGGACTATGGCTACACCTTC. It specifies CASRRGGGDYGYTF.